This TCR beta chain emerged from a study of cytomegalovirus exposure and HLA in healthy donors. This PCR relied on a set of 60 Vbeta primers and 13 Jbeta primers. Sequencing used immunoSEQ multiplex PCR; TCRdb keeps in-frame clones, though not all of them. This table has about 160,000 clones, roughly 80% appearing once. V was shortened by 0 bases and J by 0 bases, with 13 bases between the two germline ends. The CDR3 length is 17 residues. Regarding this clone: The antigen is undetermined.

Study-level points and caveats: Among TCR beta chains of equal frequency, HLA-associated ones were more clonally expanded in a later analysis. Several top significant clusters appeared, in a later analysis, to be linked to common viral pathogens.

The sample was PBMCs. The TCR sequence derives from a male donor in good health and CMV-seronegative. J is TRBJ1-5 and V is TRBV5-3; D perhaps matches TRBD1 (5 bases). TRBV5-3 is an ORF; its function is uncertain. CDR3 sequence (DNA): TGTGCCAGAAGCTTGGGTCAGGGCCAGGTTAGCAATCAGCCCCAGCATTTT. Its protein product is CARSLGQGQVSNQPQHF.